A selection of T cell receptor beta chains follows, all from one sample in a study of blood T cell repertoires in COVID-19. Repertoires were generated with immunoSEQ multiplex PCR, while TCRdb's copy carries only in-frame clones and drops some. There are a few hundred thousand clones in the sample; nearly 90% occur only once, and 0.7% lies in the top ten. The material sequenced was peripheral blood. The receptor set was obtained from a human donor in a cohort sampled during active COVID-19. The CDR3 runs from the conserved cysteine through the conserved F or W. The D gene is left open where the match is weak. Some rows mark clone size as missing; the rest say once, few, many or name a class of expanded clone.

CDR3 DNA	CDR3 protein	clone size	D gene	V gene	J gene
TGTGCCAGCAGTTTATCGGGTCGGACAGGTCTTTTATTGTGGTATGGCTACACCTTC	CASSLSGRTGLLLWYGYTF	once	TRBD1	TRBV27	TRBJ1-2
TGCGCCAGCAGCCAAGACCCAGCGGGGGGGTCAGAGACCCAGTACTTC	CASSQDPAGGSETQYF	-	TRBD2	TRBV4-3	TRBJ2-5
TGCGCCAGCAGCTTACGACATAGGGGGCATGAGCAGTTCTTC	CASSLRHRGHEQFF	-	TRBD1	TRBV5-1	TRBJ2-1
TGCAGTGCTCTGGAGGATACGCAGTATTTT	CSALEDTQYF	-	-	TRBV20-1	TRBJ2-3
TGTGCCAGCAGCCCCGGGGTGGAGCGGGAGGGGGTATACAATGAGCAGTTCTTC	CASSPGVEREGVYNEQFF	-	TRBD2	TRBV9	TRBJ2-1
TGTGCCAGCAGCTTAGACAGGTTAATGGCTGAAGCTTTCTTT	CASSLDRLMAEAFF	-	-	TRBV7-2	TRBJ1-1
TGCGCCAGCAGCCAAGACAGGGAGGTTGAAAAACTGTTTTTT	CASSQDREVEKLFF	once	-	TRBV4-3	TRBJ1-4
TGTGCCAGCAGCTTCGGGGGGTTGAACACTGAAGCTTTCTTT	CASSFGGLNTEAFF	-	-	TRBV7-8	TRBJ1-1
TGCGCCACCACTTTGACAGGGAACTCCTACGAGCAGTACTTC	CATTLTGNSYEQYF	-	TRBD1	TRBV10-1	TRBJ2-7
TGCGCCAGCAGCCAAGATCCCGGGGTAGGGAATGGCTACACCTTC	CASSQDPGVGNGYTF	-	-	TRBV4-3	TRBJ1-2
TGTGCCACTCAGGGTCGGGGGAACTATGGCTACACCTTC	CATQGRGNYGYTF	few	-	TRBV19	TRBJ1-2
TGTGCCACCATTGGACAGGGGTTAATAGGAAACACCATATATTTT	CATIGQGLIGNTIYF	once	TRBD1	TRBV24-1	TRBJ1-3
TGTGCCAGCAGCCAGACAGGGGGGGGCTATGGCTACACCTTC	CASSQTGGGYGYTF	-	TRBD1	TRBV7-8	TRBJ1-2
TGTGCCTGGAGTGAATTAGCGGAGCAGTACTTC	CAWSELAEQYF	few	-	TRBV30	TRBJ2-7
TGCGCCAGCAGCCCGGGACTAGCGGGGGTTCACTCCTACGAGCAGTACTTC	CASSPGLAGVHSYEQYF	-	TRBD2	TRBV4-3	TRBJ2-7
TGTGCCAGCTCACCGCCAGATTCCTACGAGCAGTACTTC	CASSPPDSYEQYF	-	-	TRBV18	TRBJ2-7
TGTGCCATCAGTGTAGGGGACAGGGGGAACGATGAGCAGTTCTTC	CAISVGDRGNDEQFF	-	TRBD1	TRBV10-3	TRBJ2-1
TGTGCCTGTTCCGAGGGCAGCTACGAGCAGTACTTC	CACSEGSYEQYF	-	-	TRBV30	TRBJ2-7
TGTGCCAGCAATATCCGGGACTCCTACGAGCAGTACTTC	CASNIRDSYEQYF	-	-	TRBV28	TRBJ2-7
TGCGCCAGCAGCTCGGGGAGTGCAGGCATCTACGAGCAGTACTTC	CASSSGSAGIYEQYF	-	-	TRBV5-1	TRBJ2-7
TGTGCCAGCAGCTTAGGCAGGGGGCTTTACAATGAGCAGTTCTTC	CASSLGRGLYNEQFF	-	TRBD1	TRBV7-2	TRBJ2-1
TGTGCCAGCAGCCTGACAGAGAACACTGAAGCTTTCTTT	CASSLTENTEAFF	few	-	TRBV3-1/TRBV3-2	TRBJ1-1
TGTGCCAGCAGTTCCTTAGCGGGGGAGGCAGATACGCAGTATTTT	CASSSLAGEADTQYF	-	TRBD2	TRBV6-2/TRBV6-3	TRBJ2-3
TGTGCCAGCAGCTTCCCCGGGACTAGCGGGAGTATTGATGAGCAGTTCTTC	CASSFPGTSGSIDEQFF	-	TRBD2	TRBV7-9	TRBJ2-1
TGTGCCAGCAGAGGGACAGGGAACGGTCGGGCTTTCTTT	CASRGTGNGRAFF	-	TRBD1	TRBV2	TRBJ1-1
TGTGCCACTCGAGTTCGGACAGGGGAAGAGACCCAGTACTTC	CATRVRTGEETQYF	-	TRBD1	TRBV19	TRBJ2-5
TGTGCCAGCAAACCGGGACAGGGGCTGAACACTGAAGCTTTCTTT	CASKPGQGLNTEAFF	once	TRBD1	TRBV28	TRBJ1-1
TGTGCCAGCAGCCCTGGGACAGTTAGCACAGATACGCAGTATTTT	CASSPGTVSTDTQYF	-	TRBD1	TRBV5-8	TRBJ2-3
TGTGCCAGCAGCTCAGGTCCCGGGACAGGGGTCGAGCAGTACTTC	CASSSGPGTGVEQYF	-	TRBD1	TRBV7-7	TRBJ2-7
TGTGCCAGCAGCCCGAGGGACACTGAAGCTTTCTTT	CASSPRDTEAFF	-	-	TRBV7-9	TRBJ1-1
TGTGCCAGCAGCGACCGGGATCCCTATCAGCCCCAGCATTTT	CASSDRDPYQPQHF	-	-	TRBV2	TRBJ1-5
TGTGCCAGCAGCCAAGATAGCCCACCCCACCTCTACGAGCAGTACTTC	CASSQDSPPHLYEQYF	-	-	TRBV3-1/TRBV3-2	TRBJ2-7
TGTGCCAGCAGTCCCTTCGCGGGGGCCTCCTACGAGCAGTACTTC	CASSPFAGASYEQYF	-	-	TRBV14	TRBJ2-7